These 27 T cell receptor beta chains originate from one sample sequenced in a study of Graves' ophthalmopathy and Graves' hyperthyroidism. RNA transcripts were the source from which TCR beta CDR3 regions were amplified. After a first-round RT-PCR with HTBI primers, a second-round multiplex PCR was run. TCRdb independently ran MiXCR on the multiplex PCR reads; one entry per CDR3 protein. The sample includes around 1,200,000 distinct CDR3 sequences, 35% to 40% seen only once; the top ten take around 10%. The sample comprised peripheral blood or thyroid tissue (not recorded which). These TCRs come from an adult man with Graves' hyperthyroidism.

The CDR3, as DNA: TGCAGCACCAAACGAGGGGGACGAGCTAACTATGGCTACACCATATATTTT. It encodes CSTKRGGRANYGYTIYF. V gene TRBV29-1 combines with J gene TRBJ1-3; possible D gene TRBD1, 6 bases. V lost 8 bases to trimming and J lost 8 bases, with 31 bases between them. Germline V gene sequence: CDR1 SQVTM, CDR2 ANQGSEA. The CDR3 runs to 17 residues.

The chain combines TRBV6-2 or TRBV6-3 with TRBJ1-2, with TRBD1 as a possible D gene (6 bases). Germline V lookup: CDR1 MNHEY, CDR2 SVGEGT. V was clipped by 6 bases and J by 2 bases, with 13 bases between them. This CDR3 comprises 14 residues. CDR3 DNA sequence: TGTGCCAGCAGGGGACACGGACAGAACTATGGCTACACCTTC. As protein: CASRGHGQNYGYTF.

The table lists this clonotype with a few counts. The V gene is TRBV6-6, the J gene TRBJ1-5; D is uncertain. V lost 8 bases, J lost 3 bases, and 11 bases lay in between. CDR1 is MNHNY and CDR2 is SVGAGI in the germline V gene (reference sequence). The CDR3 is 13 residues long. The CDR3 loop is CASGQRDNQPQHF. In DNA form, the CDR3 reads TGTGCCAGCGGTCAAAGAGACAATCAGCCCCAGCATTTT.

The chain uses TRBV11-2 and TRBJ1-1; D ambiguous. The V gene's germline CDR1 is SGHAT and CDR2 FQNNGV. The CDR3 extends over 15 amino acids. Trimming took off 7 bases at V and 1 base at J, with 16 bases between the two ends. The CDR3 loop reads CASTDGIRENTEAFF. CDR3 bases: TGTGCCAGCACAGACGGGATTAGAGAGAACACTGAAGCTTTCTTT.

The genes are TRBV4-3 and TRBJ2-7; 10 bases match TRBD2. J gave up 6 bases and V 0 bases, and 2 bases lay outside the gene matches. The CDR3 consists of 14 residues. The germline V gene has CDR1 LGHNA and CDR2 YSLEER. CDR3: CASSQDLAGAEQYF. The DNA for the CDR3 is TGCGCCAGCAGCCAAGATCTAGCGGGAGCCGAGCAGTACTTC.

This clonotype was recorded a few times. The gene calls are TRBV10-3 and TRBJ2-7, with TRBD1 matching 9 bases. This CDR3 has 14 residues. Germline V gene lookup returns CDR1 ENHRY and CDR2 SYGVKD. The J segment lost 6 bases and the V segment lost 10 bases, leaving 13 bases of the junction unmatched. CDR3 amino acids: CASSRQGVDREQYF. CDR3 DNA sequence: TGTGCCAGCAGCCGACAGGGGGTAGATCGCGAGCAGTACTTC.

This clonotype showed up just a few times. CDR3 bases: TGTGCCACCAGCCCCCGAGGGAGCGGGAGGCTTTTCGATTACGAGCAGTACTTC. Its translation is CATSPRGSGRLFDYEQYF. This chain uses TRBV15 with TRBJ2-7; TRBD2 agrees at 9 bases. With 5 bases clipped from V and 4 bases from J, the junction kept 18 bases outside the gene matches. The CDR3 runs 18 residues. The V gene's germline CDR1 is LNHNV and CDR2 YYDKDF (reference sequence).

This clonotype was counted a single time. The chain uses TRBV20-1 and TRBJ1-6; TRBD1 might be the D (6 bases). The V end lost 6 bases, the J end lost 5 bases, and 11 bases lay between the germline ends. There are 13 residues in the CDR3. The germline gives CDR1 DFQATT, CDR2 SNEGSKA (reference sequence). The CDR3 spells CSARRQDNSPLHF. CDR3 sequence (DNA): TGCAGTGCGAGACGACAGGATAATTCACCCCTCCACTTT.

This chain joins TRBV2 and TRBJ2-2, with TRBD2 matching over 11 bases. The V and J ends lost 8 bases and 4 bases, in that order; junction bases with no gene match: 0. Per the germline V gene, CDR1 is SNHLY and CDR2 is FYNNEI. The CDR3 has 13 amino acids. CDR3 amino acids: CASGLAGTGELFF. The CDR3, as DNA: TGTGCCAGCGGACTAGCGGGCACCGGGGAGCTGTTTTTT.

The chain carries TRBV3-1 and TRBJ1-1, with a weak D call TRBD1 (6 bases). With 1 base removed from V and 0 bases from J, the gap between germline ends came to 9 bases. This CDR3 has 15 residues. Germline values: CDR1 LGHDT, CDR2 YNNKEL (reference sequence). CDR3 bases: TGTGCCAGCAGCCAAGCAGGGGCATTGAACACTGAAGCTTTCTTT. Translation: CASSQAGALNTEAFF.

The chain carries TRBV7-2 and TRBJ1-6, with D maybe TRBD1 (6 bases). The CDR3 is 13 amino acids. The germline V and J ends were trimmed by 8 bases and 11 bases, with 16 bases remaining between them. Germline assignment: CDR1 SGHTA and CDR2 FQGNSA. The CDR3 region is CASSDRGDPPLHF. CDR3 bases: TGTGCCAGCTCCGATAGGGGGGATCCACCCCTCCACTTT.

This clonotype was seen ten or more times. The chain uses TRBV6-5 and TRBJ2-5; the D gene is possibly TRBD2 (7 bases). This CDR3 comprises 13 residues. Germline V CDR1 and CDR2: MNHEY, SVGAGI. Trimming stripped 6 bases from V and 4 bases from J, with 12 bases between. CDR3 sequence reads: CASRGGGRETQYF. The CDR3 nucleotides read TGTGCCAGCAGGGGGGGGGGCAGAGAGACCCAGTACTTC.

This clonotype came up once. The chain recombines TRBV4-3 with TRBJ1-1; TRBD1 agrees at 7 bases. The CDR3 is 15 amino acids. V lost 3 bases, J lost 10 bases, and 14 bases stayed unmatched. Per germline, CDR1 LGHNA and CDR2 YSLEER. CDR3 sequence: CASSHPDRVTFGAFF. The CDR3 DNA reads as TGCGCCAGCAGCCACCCTGACAGGGTGACGTTCGGAGCTTTCTTT.

The chain uses TRBV7-9 and TRBJ2-7; D is possibly TRBD2 (6 bases). The CDR3 consists of 15 residues. V was shortened by 6 bases and J by 3 bases, with 18 bases between the two germline ends. The germline gives CDR1 SEHNR, CDR2 FQNEAQ (reference sequence). CDR3 sequence: CASRRGQDSGYEQYF. The CDR3 nucleotides are TGTGCCAGCAGACGAGGTCAGGATAGCGGCTACGAGCAGTACTTC.

There are many counts of this clonotype. The chain is built from TRBV7-2 and TRBJ1-3; 8 nucleotides agree with TRBD1. In germline, CDR1 is SGHTA, CDR2 FQGNSA. CDR3 length: 16 residues. V trimming: 7 bases; J trimming: 0 bases; junction bases outside the gene matches: 8. This CDR3 reads CASTQRDRNSGNTIYF. CDR3 DNA: TGTGCCAGCACCCAACGGGACAGGAACTCTGGAAACACCATATATTTT.

V is TRBV6-2 or TRBV6-3 and J is TRBJ2-7; 8 bases are shared with TRBD2. The V gene's germline CDR1 is MNHEY and CDR2 SVGEGT. This CDR3 has 13 amino acids. Trimming took 6 bases from V and 5 from J; bases not matched to a gene: 6. The CDR3 region is CASRNGLAHEQYF. The CDR3 bases are TGTGCCAGCAGAAACGGACTAGCCCACGAGCAGTACTTC.

This clonotype showed up many times. The gene calls are TRBV7-6 and TRBJ2-5, with TRBD1 matching 7 bases. This CDR3 contains 16 residues. Germline V CDR1 and CDR2: SGHVS, FNYEAQ. The V segment lost 7 bases and the J segment 4 bases; nucleotides outside the gene matches: 15. The CDR3 nucleotides read TGTGCCAGCACCACAGTCCGAGGGGGCTTAGGAGAGACCCAGTACTTC. Amino acids: CASTTVRGGLGETQYF.

This clonotype occurred many times. This chain connects TRBV10-2 to TRBJ1-2, with D possibly matching TRBD1 (6 bases). The CDR3 has 13 amino acids. The ends were cut back, 1 base at V and 5 bases at J, with 8 bases in the middle. CDR1 and CDR2 from the germline V gene are WSHSY and SAAADI. The CDR3 loop is CASSELGAYGYTF. DNA for the CDR3: TGCGCCAGCAGTGAGTTGGGGGCTTATGGCTACACCTTC.

This clonotype was seen a few times. The V and J genes are TRBV10-3 and TRBJ1-4; a possible D gene is TRBD1 (6 bases). The CDR3 length is 14 residues. In germline, CDR1 is ENHRY, CDR2 SYGVKD. V was trimmed by 0 bases and J by 8 bases, leaving 10 bases between them. The CDR3, as DNA: TGTGCCATCAGTGAGTCGGACAGTTGGGAAAAACTGTTTTTT. Translating it yields CAISESDSWEKLFF.

As for this clonotype: The germline gene is not matched at one end of the junction; a read error may be the cause. The V gene is TRBV6-5, the J gene TRBJ2-5; no reliable D call. Germline V gene data show CDR1 as MNHEY and CDR2 as SVGAGI. This CDR3 has 11 residues. This CDR3 is CAISLGKTQYF. CDR3 DNA: TGTGCCATCAGTTTGGGAAAGACCCAGTACTTC.

Only a few counts were recorded for this clonotype. V is TRBV7-2 and J is TRBJ2-7; 12 bases agree with TRBD2. CDR1 is SGHTA, CDR2 FQGNSA, per germline. This CDR3 has 15 residues. V lost 6 bases to trimming and J lost 3 bases; unmatched junction nucleotides: 6. The CDR3 DNA follows: TGTGCCAGCAGGAGGACTAGCGGGGATAACTACGAGCAGTACTTC. Amino acid sequence: CASRRTSGDNYEQYF.

This rearrangement joins TRBV3-1 to TRBJ1-1, with TRBD1 as a possible D gene (5 bases). Trimming took off 2 bases at V and 6 bases at J, with 13 bases between the two ends. Germline CDR1 and CDR2: LGHDT and YNNKEL (reference sequence). The CDR3 length is 14 residues. Here the CDR3 reads CASSQPGFGAEAFF. CDR3 nucleotides: TGTGCCAGCAGCCAACCAGGGTTTGGGGCTGAAGCTTTCTTT.

This chain connects TRBV20-1 to TRBJ1-3; perhaps TRBD1 as D (5 bases). This CDR3 contains 11 residues. V lost 5 bases, J lost 9 bases, and 11 bases lay in between. Germline CDR1 DFQATT, CDR2 SNEGSKA (reference sequence). Here the CDR3 DNA reads TGCAGTGCTTGGACCGGGGCCACCATATATTTT. Encoded protein: CSAWTGATIYF.

The rearrangement links TRBV9 to TRBJ1-2; D is undetermined. Germline V CDR1 and CDR2: SGDLS, YYNGEE. V was clipped by 0 bases and J by 4 bases, with 10 bases between them. The CDR3 sequence is 14 residues long. The CDR3 sequence: CASSVEVGSYGYTF. Written as DNA, the CDR3 is TGTGCCAGCAGCGTAGAGGTCGGCAGCTATGGCTACACCTTC.

The sample holds many counts of this clonotype. The chain combines TRBV15 with TRBJ1-6, with 9 bases identical to TRBD1. The CDR3 is 15 residues long. CDR1 and CDR2 from the germline V gene are LNHNV and YYDKDF (reference sequence). V gave up 3 bases and J gave up 7 bases; unmatched junction bases: 4. Written as DNA, the CDR3 is TGTGCCACCAGCAGGGGGACAGGGATGAATTCACCCCTCCACTTT. Amino acid sequence: CATSRGTGMNSPLHF.

The V gene is TRBV25-1, the J gene TRBJ1-1, with D possibly TRBD1 on 5 matching bases. Germline CDR1 MGHDK, CDR2 SYGVNS. CDR3 size: 14 residues. V was trimmed by 8 bases and J by 4 bases, leaving 17 bases between them. This CDR3 reads CASRQAVRVTEAFF. The CDR3 DNA sequence: TGTGCCAGCCGCCAAGCTGTCAGGGTCACTGAAGCTTTCTTT.

This clonotype was recorded many times. The chain carries TRBV16 and TRBJ1-1, with no clear D. The CDR3 length is 13 residues. Deletions cut 7 bases from V and 1 base from J, with 10 bases between. CDR1 and CDR2 (germline): KGHSY, FQNENV. CDR3 loop: CASTAVTNTEAFF. CDR3 coding DNA: TGTGCCAGCACCGCGGTGACGAACACTGAAGCTTTCTTT.